This T cell receptor beta chain came from a study of CD8+CD57+ T cells in acquired aplastic anemia. TCR beta VDJ and CDR3 were profiled, and genomic DNA was the template. TCRdb used MiXCR to reprocess the reads, holding one entry per CDR3 protein. The sample includes some 150,000 distinct CDR3 sequences, approximately 52% of them seen just once. An expansion of CD8+CD57+ cells by flow cytometry had been shown in patients chosen for sequencing. With 7 bases removed from V and 4 bases from J, the gap between germline ends came to 13 bases. CDR1 and CDR2 from the germline V gene are LNHDA and SQIVND (reference sequence). The CDR3 runs 13 residues.

Sequenced input: sorted CD4+, CD8+, or CD8+CD57+ T cells (not recorded which) from PBMCs. This chain links TRBV19 with TRBJ1-1; D unresolved. The clonotype was recovered from a human donor with aplastic anemia. Written as DNA, the CDR3 is TGTGCCAGTACCTATGGAGGGAGCACTGAAGCTTTCTTT. Translated: CASTYGGSTEAFF.